The 21 T cell receptor beta chains below were found in one sample sequenced in a study of vaccination and CD4 T cells after COVID-19. Regarding time point: late sampling 161 to 241 days after vaccination in a few convalescent patients. Treatment indicated: approximately 9-day PBMC culture with coronavirus spike peptide pools or control peptides (ViraFEST assay). No antigen is known for these receptors. Researchers used the Oncomine TCR Beta short-read assay to sequence DNA from cultured CD4+ T cells. TCRdb itself ran the PCR reads through MiXCR, one entry per CDR3 protein. The sample consists of 20,000 to 25,000 distinct CDR3 sequences, 30% of them appearing once. Here the sequenced sample was CD4+ T cells from blood, cultured in vitro, taken about 7 months after SARS-CoV-2 vaccination. The receptor source for this set is a human donor who had recovered from COVID-19.

This clonotype has more than one count but fewer than ten. This chain joins TRBV27 and TRBJ2-7; the match to TRBD2 covers 10 bases. CDR1 is MNHEY, CDR2 SMNVEV, per germline (reference sequence). CDR3 size: 13 residues. V shed 3 bases and J 7 bases; nucleotides not matched to a gene: 3. The CDR3 DNA reads as TGTGCCAGCAGTTTTTCGACTAGCGGGGAGCAGTACTTC. This sequence encodes CASSFSTSGEQYF.

V gene TRBV4-1 combines with J gene TRBJ2-7; D possibly corresponds to TRBD2 (5 bases). The CDR3 totals 13 residues. V was pared by 4 bases and J by 12 bases, with 19 bases between. Germline-derived CDR1 and CDR2 are MGHRA and YSYEKL. The CDR3 nucleotides read TGCGCCAGCAGCCGCCTAGGCGTGGGAGACCCGTACTTC. Translating gives CASSRLGVGDPYF.

The rearrangement uses TRBV5-4 and TRBJ2-3; 9 nucleotides align to TRBD2. The CDR3 loop spans 15 amino acids. CDR1 and CDR2 from the germline V gene are SGHNT and YYREEE (reference sequence). Trimming cost V 2 bases and J 6 bases; bases outside gene matches: 7. This CDR3 is CASSFGREGRDTQYF. The CDR3 DNA sequence: TGTGCCAGCAGCTTCGGGCGGGAGGGCCGGGATACGCAGTATTTT.

This clonotype was picked up a small number of times. The chain recombines TRBV20-1 with TRBJ2-1; 10 nucleotides align to TRBD2. V lost 6 bases, J lost 10 bases, and 21 bases stayed unmatched. CDR1 DFQATT and CDR2 SNEGSKA come from the germline V gene (reference sequence). The CDR3 contains 17 residues. CDR3 bases: TGCAGTGCCTGTAAACCAGGAGGGGGACTAGCGTGCAGAGAGCAGTTCTTC. Translating gives CSACKPGGGLACREQFF.

This chain joins TRBV7-3 and TRBJ2-1; D unclear. Trimming removed 5 bases from V and 10 bases from J, with 15 bases in between. CDR1 is SGHTA, CDR2 FQGTGA, per germline. CDR3 length equals 13 residues. The CDR3 DNA is TGTGCCAGCAGCGCCTACCCGCACTCGGAGCAGTTCTTC. Translation gives CASSAYPHSEQFF.

V is TRBV6-2 or TRBV6-3 and J is TRBJ2-7; 16 nucleotides match TRBD2. The CDR3 is made up of 16 amino acids. V lost 6 bases, J lost 6 bases, and 8 bases stayed unmatched. CDR1 is MNHEY and CDR2 is SVGEGT in the germline V gene. The CDR3 sequence is CASSHGTSGRAGEQYF. The DNA of the CDR3 is TGTGCCAGCAGCCACGGGACTAGCGGGAGGGCGGGCGAGCAGTACTTC.

J is TRBJ2-7 and V is TRBV19, with 7 bases matching TRBD2. The CDR3 spans 14 residues. Per germline, CDR1 LNHDA and CDR2 SQIVND (reference sequence). The trim removed 6 bases at V and 3 bases at J, leaving 8 bases unmatched. The CDR3 DNA is TGTGCCAGTAGAAGGGCTAGCGGAGACTACGAGCAGTACTTC. It translates to CASRRASGDYEQYF.

The CDR3 region has the DNA TGTGCCAGCAGTGAACCAGGGGGTGGCTATGGCTACACCTTC. It translates to CASSEPGGGYGYTF. This chain links TRBV6-1 with TRBJ1-2, with 7 positions matching TRBD1. This CDR3 is built from 14 residues. J gave up 4 bases and V 2 bases, and 4 bases lay outside the gene matches. Germline CDR1 and CDR2: MNHNS and SASEGT.

The chain has TRBV5-1 and TRBJ2-5; D is possibly TRBD1 (6 bases). The germline gives CDR1 SGHRS, CDR2 YFSETQ. V was trimmed by 0 bases and J by 5 bases, leaving 14 bases between them. The CDR3 length is 15 residues. The CDR3 spells CASSLAGTPRETQYF. CDR3 sequence (DNA): TGCGCCAGCAGCTTGGCCGGGACACCCCGGGAGACCCAGTACTTC.

This chain uses TRBV6-1 with TRBJ2-6; weak D call: TRBD2 (5 bases). The CDR3 contains 16 residues. V was pared by 4 bases and J by 0 bases, with 10 bases between. Germline CDR1 MNHNS, CDR2 SASEGT. In nucleotides, the CDR3 is TGTGCCAGCAGTGCGCCGGGGAGCTCTGGGGCCAACGTCCTGACTTTC. Translating it yields CASSAPGSSGANVLTF.

There are a few counts of this clonotype. The chain links TRBV28 to TRBJ1-2, with TRBD1 matching over 9 bases. The V gene's germline CDR1 is MDHEN and CDR2 SYDVKM. V gave up 0 bases and J gave up 2 bases; unmatched junction bases: 10. This CDR3 region has 18 residues. DNA for the CDR3: TGTGCCAGCAGTTTATGGAGGGGACAGGGTGCGGGGAACTATGGCTACACCTTC. It encodes CASSLWRGQGAGNYGYTF.

This clonotype was detected only a few times. The gene calls are TRBV18 and TRBJ2-7; possibly TRBD1 or TRBD2 for D (5 bases each). Trimming cost V 3 bases and J 4 bases, with 10 bases left between them. There are 13 residues in the CDR3. CDR1 and CDR2 (germline): KGHSH, LQKENI. The CDR3 bases are TGTGCCAGCTCACCGGGACCGGGATACGAGCAGTACTTC. Its protein product is CASSPGPGYEQYF. The complete variable domain, with remaining parts taken from reference TRBV18 and TRBJ2-7, reads NAGVMQNPRHLVRRRGQEARLRCSPMKGHSHVYWYRQLPEEGLKFMVYLQKENIIDESGMPKERFSAEFPKEGPSILRIQQVVRGDSAAYFCASSPGPGYEQYFGPGTRLTVT.

The V and J genes are TRBV2 and TRBJ2-7; a possible D gene is TRBD2 (5 bases). Germline CDR1 and CDR2: SNHLY and FYNNEI. CDR3 length: 14 amino acids. V shed 0 bases and J shed 9 bases, with 15 bases lying between them. CDR3 nucleotide sequence: TGTGCCAGCAGTGAAGCACCTCGGGGTAGCGTGCAGTACTTC. It encodes CASSEAPRGSVQYF. The whole variable domain, filled in from reference TRBV2 and TRBJ2-7, reads EPEVTQTPSHQVTQMGQEVILRCVPISNHLYFYWYRQILGQKVEFLVSFYNNEISEKSEIFDDQFSVERPDGSNFTLKIRSTKLEDSAMYFCASSEAPRGSVQYFGPGTRLTVT.

The chain recombines TRBV6-2 or TRBV6-3 with TRBJ1-2, with D perhaps matching TRBD1 (6 bases). CDR1 is MNHEY and CDR2 is SVGEGT in the germline V gene. V dropped 6 bases and J dropped 7 bases, with 18 bases sitting between them. CDR3 length equals 14 residues. CDR3 sequence reads: CASRLGGGRAGYTF. The CDR3, as DNA: TGTGCCAGCAGACTCGGAGGGGGTAGGGCTGGCTACACCTTC.

The table lists this clonotype with a few counts. In DNA form, the CDR3 reads TGTGCCAGCAGCGCTAGGGAGTACGACACTGAAGCTTTCTTT. This translates into CASSAREYDTEAFF. J is TRBJ1-1 and V is TRBV7-8; no reliable D call. Germline CDR1 reads SGHVS; CDR2 reads FQNEAQ. This CDR3 has 14 residues. Trimming removed 5 bases from V and 3 bases from J, with 13 bases in between.

The chain uses TRBV29-1 and TRBJ1-1, with 8 bases identical to TRBD1. The trim removed 6 bases at V and 3 bases at J, leaving 6 bases unmatched. CDR3 length equals 13 residues. In germline, CDR1 is SQVTM, CDR2 ANQGSEA. The CDR3 DNA follows: TGCAGCGTCTGGACAGGGAGTTACACTGAAGCTTTCTTT. Translating it yields CSVWTGSYTEAFF.

This clonotype was seen only a few times. The genes are TRBV28 and TRBJ2-1; no reliable D call. Germline V gene sequence: CDR1 MDHEN, CDR2 SYDVKM. The V end was cut by 6 bases, the J end by 8 bases, with 8 bases between. The CDR3 sequence is 11 residues long. The CDR3 reads CASSRHHEQFF. CDR3 nucleotide sequence: TGTGCCAGCAGCCGACACCATGAGCAGTTCTTC.

In this sample, this clonotype turned up a few times. This rearrangement joins TRBV20-1 to TRBJ2-1, with 9 positions matching TRBD1. The CDR3 loop spans 16 amino acids. CDR1 DFQATT and CDR2 SNEGSKA come from the germline V gene (reference sequence). V lost 0 bases to trimming and J lost 4 bases; unmatched junction nucleotides: 7. Here the CDR3 DNA reads TGCAGTGCTAGAGACCCACTGACAGGGGGATACAATGAGCAGTTCTTC. As protein: CSARDPLTGGYNEQFF.

The genes are TRBV28 and TRBJ2-7; 8 nucleotides agree with TRBD2. There are 16 residues in the CDR3. Per the germline V gene, CDR1 is MDHEN and CDR2 is SYDVKM. The V gene end was trimmed by 6 bases and the J gene end by 2 bases; junction bases not matched to a gene: 12. This CDR3 is CASSPGSFSGTYEQYF. DNA of the CDR3: TGTGCCAGCAGCCCGGGTAGTTTTAGCGGGACCTACGAGCAGTACTTC.

This chain connects TRBV10-3 to TRBJ2-1; 7 bases match TRBD2. The CDR3 consists of 12 residues. Germline V gene data show CDR1 as ENHRY and CDR2 as SYGVKD. V was pared by 10 bases and J by 3 bases, with 3 bases of the junction left unmatched. CDR3 in amino acids: CASGGGYNEQFF. The CDR3 nucleotides are TGTGCCAGCGGGGGTGGCTACAATGAGCAGTTCTTC.

Regarding this clonotype: The DNA is left out, because the CDR3 cannot be placed on it with certainty; the CDR3 is given as TCRdb lists it. The gene calls are TRBV7-5 and TRBJ2-3. TRBV7-5 is classified as a pseudogene. Including both end residues, the CDR3 is 14 amino acids long. Here the CDR3 reads CISVSEAYADTQYF.